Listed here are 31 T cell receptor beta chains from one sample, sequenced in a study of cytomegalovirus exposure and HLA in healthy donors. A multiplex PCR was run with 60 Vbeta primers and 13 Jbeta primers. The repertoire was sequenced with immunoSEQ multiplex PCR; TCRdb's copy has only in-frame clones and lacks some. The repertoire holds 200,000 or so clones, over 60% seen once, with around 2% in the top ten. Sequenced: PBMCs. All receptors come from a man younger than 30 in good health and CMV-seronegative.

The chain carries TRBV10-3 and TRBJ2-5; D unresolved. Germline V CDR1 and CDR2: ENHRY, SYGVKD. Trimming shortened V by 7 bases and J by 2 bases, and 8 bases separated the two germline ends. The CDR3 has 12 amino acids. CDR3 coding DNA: TGTGCCATCAATGACGGTCAAGAGACCCAGTACTTC. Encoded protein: CAINDGQETQYF.

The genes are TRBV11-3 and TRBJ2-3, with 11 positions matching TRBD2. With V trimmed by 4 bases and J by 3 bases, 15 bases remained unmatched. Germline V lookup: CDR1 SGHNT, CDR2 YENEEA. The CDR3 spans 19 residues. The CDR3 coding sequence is TGTGCCAGCAGCTCCCCCTTCGCGACTAGCGGGGTTCTGACAGATACGCAGTATTTT. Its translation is CASSSPFATSGVLTDTQYF.

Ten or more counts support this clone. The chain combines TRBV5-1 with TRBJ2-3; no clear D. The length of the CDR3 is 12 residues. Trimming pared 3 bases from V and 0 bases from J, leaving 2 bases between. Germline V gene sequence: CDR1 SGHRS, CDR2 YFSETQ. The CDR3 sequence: CASSSSTDTQYF. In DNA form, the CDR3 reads TGCGCCAGCAGCTCTAGCACAGATACGCAGTATTTT.

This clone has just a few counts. CDR3 DNA: TGTGCCAGCAGCAAAGCTTCTCTCACAGATACGCAGTATTTT. This encodes CASSKASLTDTQYF. This chain links TRBV21-1 with TRBJ2-3; the table's D call, TRBD2, has no DNA check behind it. TRBV21-1 is shown as a pseudogene. This CDR3 is built from 14 residues.

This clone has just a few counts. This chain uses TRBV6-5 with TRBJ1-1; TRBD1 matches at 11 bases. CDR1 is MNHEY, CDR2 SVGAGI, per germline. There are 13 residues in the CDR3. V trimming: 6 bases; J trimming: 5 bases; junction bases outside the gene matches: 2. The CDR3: CASRGQGGTEAFF. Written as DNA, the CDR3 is TGTGCCAGCAGGGGACAGGGGGGGACTGAAGCTTTCTTT.

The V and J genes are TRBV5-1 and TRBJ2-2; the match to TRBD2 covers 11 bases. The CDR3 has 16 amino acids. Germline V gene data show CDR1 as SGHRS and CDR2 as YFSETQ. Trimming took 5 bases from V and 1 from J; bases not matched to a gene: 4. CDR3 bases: TGCGCCAGCAGACCGGGACTAGCGGTGAACACCGGGGAGCTGTTTTTT. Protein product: CASRPGLAVNTGELFF.

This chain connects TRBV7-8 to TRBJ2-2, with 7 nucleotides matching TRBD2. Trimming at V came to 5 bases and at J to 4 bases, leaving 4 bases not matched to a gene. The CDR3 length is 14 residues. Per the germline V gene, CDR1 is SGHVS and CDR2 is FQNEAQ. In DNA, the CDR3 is TGTGCCAGCAGCGGTACGGGGGGCACCGGGGAGCTGTTTTTT. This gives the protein CASSGTGGTGELFF.

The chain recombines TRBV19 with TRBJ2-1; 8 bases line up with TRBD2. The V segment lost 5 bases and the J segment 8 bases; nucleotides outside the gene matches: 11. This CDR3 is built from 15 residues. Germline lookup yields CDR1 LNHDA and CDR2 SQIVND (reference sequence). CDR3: CASSSRSGRGDEQFF. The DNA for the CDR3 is TGTGCCAGTAGTTCCCGCTCCGGGAGGGGCGATGAGCAGTTCTTC.

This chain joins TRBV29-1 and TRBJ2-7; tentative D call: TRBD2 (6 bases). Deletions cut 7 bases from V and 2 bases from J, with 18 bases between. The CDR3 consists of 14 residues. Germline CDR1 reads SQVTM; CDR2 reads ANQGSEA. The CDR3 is CSATGEPAAYEQYF. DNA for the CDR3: TGCAGCGCCACGGGGGAGCCAGCAGCCTACGAGCAGTACTTC.

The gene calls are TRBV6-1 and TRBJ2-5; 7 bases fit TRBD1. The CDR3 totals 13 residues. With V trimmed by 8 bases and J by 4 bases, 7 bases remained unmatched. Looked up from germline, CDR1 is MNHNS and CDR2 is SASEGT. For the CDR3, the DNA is TGTGCCAGCCGGGACCCAGGGGGAGAGACCCAGTACTTC. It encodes CASRDPGGETQYF.

CDR3 region: CASSLDSSIPAEAFF. The CDR3 region has the DNA TGTGCCAGCAGCCTGGACAGTTCCATCCCTGCTGAAGCTTTCTTT. The chain has TRBV7-2 and TRBJ1-1, with D perhaps matching TRBD1 (6 bases). The germline CDR1 and CDR2 sequences are SGHTA and FQGNSA. CDR3 length: 15 amino acids. V was trimmed by 5 bases and J by 6 bases, leaving 19 bases between them.

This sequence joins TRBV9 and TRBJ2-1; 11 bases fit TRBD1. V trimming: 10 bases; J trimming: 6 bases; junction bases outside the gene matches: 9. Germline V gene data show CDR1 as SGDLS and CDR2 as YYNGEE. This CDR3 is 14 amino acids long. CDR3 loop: CAGGTGGIGNEQFF. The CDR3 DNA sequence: TGTGCCGGGGGGACAGGGGGAATCGGCAATGAGCAGTTCTTC.

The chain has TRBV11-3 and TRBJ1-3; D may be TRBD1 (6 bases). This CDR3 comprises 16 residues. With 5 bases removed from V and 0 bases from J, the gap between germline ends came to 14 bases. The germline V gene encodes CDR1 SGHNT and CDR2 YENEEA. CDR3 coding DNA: TGTGCCAGCAGCCCTAACAGGGTAATCTCTGGAAACACCATATATTTT. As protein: CASSPNRVISGNTIYF. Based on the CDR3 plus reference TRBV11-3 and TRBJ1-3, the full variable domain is EAGVVQSPRYKIIEKKQPVAFWCNPISGHNTLYWYLQNLGQGPELLIRYENEEAVDDSQLPKDRFSAERLKGVDSTLKIQPAELGDSAVYLCASSPNRVISGNTIYFGEGSWLTVV.

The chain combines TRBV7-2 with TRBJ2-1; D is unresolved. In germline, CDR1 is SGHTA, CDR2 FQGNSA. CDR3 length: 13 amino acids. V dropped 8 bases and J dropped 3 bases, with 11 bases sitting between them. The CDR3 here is CASSVLVYNEQFF. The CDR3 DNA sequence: TGTGCCAGCTCAGTCCTTGTCTACAATGAGCAGTTCTTC.

The CDR3 loop is CASSLDFGRISEQYF. The CDR3, as DNA: TGTGCCAGCAGCTTAGACTTCGGTAGAATCTCCGAGCAGTACTTC. The rearrangement joins TRBV7-8 to TRBJ2-7; unclear D gene. Between the trimmed V and J ends, which lost 1 base and 6 bases, there was a span of 16 bases. The CDR3 runs 15 residues. The germline V gene encodes CDR1 SGHVS and CDR2 FQNEAQ.

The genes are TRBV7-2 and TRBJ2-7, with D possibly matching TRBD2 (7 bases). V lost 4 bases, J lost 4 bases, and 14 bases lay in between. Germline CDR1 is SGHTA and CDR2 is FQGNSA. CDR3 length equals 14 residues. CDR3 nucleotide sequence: TGTGCCAGCAGCTCTGGCGGGGGCCCGTACGAGCAGTACTTC. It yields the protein CASSSGGGPYEQYF.

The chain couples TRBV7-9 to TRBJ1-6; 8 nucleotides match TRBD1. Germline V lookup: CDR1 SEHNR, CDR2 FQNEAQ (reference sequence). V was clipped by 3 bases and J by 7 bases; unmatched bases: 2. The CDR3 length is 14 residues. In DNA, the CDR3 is TGTGCCAGCAGCTTCACAGGGGGAAATTCACCCCTCCACTTT. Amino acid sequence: CASSFTGGNSPLHF.

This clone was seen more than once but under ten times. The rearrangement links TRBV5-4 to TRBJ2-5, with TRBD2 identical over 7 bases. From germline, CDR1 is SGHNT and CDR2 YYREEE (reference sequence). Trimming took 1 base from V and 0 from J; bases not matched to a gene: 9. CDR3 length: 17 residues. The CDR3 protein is CASSLPPGGSYQETQYF. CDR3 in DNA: TGTGCCAGCAGCTTGCCCCCGGGAGGTAGCTACCAAGAGACCCAGTACTTC. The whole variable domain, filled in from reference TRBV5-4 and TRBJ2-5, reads ETGVTQSPTHLIKTRGQQVTLRCSSQSGHNTVSWYQQALGQGPQFIFQYYREEENGRGNFPPRFSGLQFPNYSSELNVNALELDDSALYLCASSLPPGGSYQETQYFGPGTRLLVL.

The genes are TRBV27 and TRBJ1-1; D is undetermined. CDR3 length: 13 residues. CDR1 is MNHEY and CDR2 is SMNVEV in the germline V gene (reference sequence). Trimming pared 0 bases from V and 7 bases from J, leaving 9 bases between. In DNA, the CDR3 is TGTGCCAGCAGTTTATCCGCGGATCTTGAAGCTTTCTTT. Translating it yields CASSLSADLEAFF.

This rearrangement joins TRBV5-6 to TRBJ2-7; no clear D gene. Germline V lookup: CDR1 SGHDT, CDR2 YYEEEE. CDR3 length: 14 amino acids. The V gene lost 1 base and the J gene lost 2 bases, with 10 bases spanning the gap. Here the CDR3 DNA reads TGTGCCAGCAGCTTGATCAACAGAGCCTACGAGCAGTACTTC. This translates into CASSLINRAYEQYF.

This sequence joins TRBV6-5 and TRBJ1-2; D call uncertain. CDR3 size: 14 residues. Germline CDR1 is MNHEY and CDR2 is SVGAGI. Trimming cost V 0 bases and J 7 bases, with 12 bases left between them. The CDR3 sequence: CASSYSWEHGGYTF. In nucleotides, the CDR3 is TGTGCCAGCAGTTACTCCTGGGAGCATGGTGGCTACACCTTC.

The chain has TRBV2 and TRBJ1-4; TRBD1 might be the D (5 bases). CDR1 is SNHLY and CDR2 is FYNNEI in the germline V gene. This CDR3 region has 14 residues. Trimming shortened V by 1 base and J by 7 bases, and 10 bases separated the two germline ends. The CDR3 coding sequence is TGTGCCAGCAGTGAAGAAGGGGCTGGTGAAAAACTGTTTTTT. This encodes CASSEEGAGEKLFF.

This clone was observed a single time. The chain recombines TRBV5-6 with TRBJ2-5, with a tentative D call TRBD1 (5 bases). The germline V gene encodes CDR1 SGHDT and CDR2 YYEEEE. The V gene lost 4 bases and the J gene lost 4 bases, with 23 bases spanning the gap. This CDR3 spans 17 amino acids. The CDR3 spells CASSRSPLQSRGETQYF. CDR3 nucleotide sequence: TGTGCCAGCAGCCGGTCTCCATTACAGTCAAGGGGAGAGACCCAGTACTTC.

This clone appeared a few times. CDR3 in DNA: TGTGCCAGTAGGCGACTAGCGGGAAGCTCCTACAATGAGCAGTTCTTC. Protein sequence: CASRRLAGSSYNEQFF. The genes are TRBV19 and TRBJ2-1; 11 nucleotides align to TRBD2. CDR1 is LNHDA and CDR2 is SQIVND in the germline V gene (reference sequence). Trimming at V came to 6 bases and at J to 0 bases, leaving 4 bases not matched to a gene. This CDR3 is built from 16 residues.

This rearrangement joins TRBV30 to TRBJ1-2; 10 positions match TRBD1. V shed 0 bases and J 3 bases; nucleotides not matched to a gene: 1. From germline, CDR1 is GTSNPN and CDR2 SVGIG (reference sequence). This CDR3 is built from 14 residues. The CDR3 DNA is TGTGCCTGGAGTGTCGGGACAGGGGACTATGGCTACACCTTC. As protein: CAWSVGTGDYGYTF.

CDR3 sequence reads: CASSLTGTYEQYF. The CDR3 region has the DNA TGTGCCAGCAGTTTGACAGGGACCTACGAGCAGTACTTC. The rearrangement links TRBV27 to TRBJ2-7; 7 positions agree with TRBD1. Unmatched junction bases numbered 1, after V lost 3 bases and J lost 2 bases. CDR3 length: 13 residues. Germline V lookup: CDR1 MNHEY, CDR2 SMNVEV (reference sequence).

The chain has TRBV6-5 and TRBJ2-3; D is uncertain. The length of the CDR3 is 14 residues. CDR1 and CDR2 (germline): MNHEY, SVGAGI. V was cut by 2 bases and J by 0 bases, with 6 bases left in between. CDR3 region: CASSYQTSTDTQYF. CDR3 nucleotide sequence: TGTGCCAGCAGTTACCAGACAAGCACAGATACGCAGTATTTT.

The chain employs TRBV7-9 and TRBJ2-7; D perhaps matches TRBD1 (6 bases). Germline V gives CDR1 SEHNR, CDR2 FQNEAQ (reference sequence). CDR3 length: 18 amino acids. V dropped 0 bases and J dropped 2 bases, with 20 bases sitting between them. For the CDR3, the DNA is TGTGCCAGCAGCTTAGCGAGGCAGGGGCTACTTCGGCCCTACGAGCAGTACTTC. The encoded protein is CASSLARQGLLRPYEQYF.

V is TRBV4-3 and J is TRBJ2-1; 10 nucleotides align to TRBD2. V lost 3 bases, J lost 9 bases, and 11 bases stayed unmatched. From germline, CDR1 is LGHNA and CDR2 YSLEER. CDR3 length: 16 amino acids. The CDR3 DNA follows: TGCGCCAGCAGCCATTCCGGGACTAGCGAAACCGGTGAGCAGTTCTTC. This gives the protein CASSHSGTSETGEQFF.

Here the CDR3 reads CASSLLAAEAYEQYF. The CDR3 DNA reads as TGCGCCAGCAGCTTACTAGCGGCAGAAGCCTACGAGCAGTACTTC. The gene calls are TRBV5-1 and TRBJ2-7; 8 bases agree with TRBD2. The trim removed 2 bases at V and 2 bases at J, leaving 6 bases unmatched. Germline V gene data show CDR1 as SGHRS and CDR2 as YFSETQ. The CDR3 consists of 15 residues. Together with reference TRBV5-1 and TRBJ2-7, the CDR3 gives the full variable domain: KAGVTQTPRYLIKTRGQQVTLSCSPISGHRSVSWYQQTPGQGLQFLFEYFSETQRNKGNFPGRFSGRQFSNSRSEMNVSTLELGDSALYLCASSLLAAEAYEQYFGPGTRLTVT.

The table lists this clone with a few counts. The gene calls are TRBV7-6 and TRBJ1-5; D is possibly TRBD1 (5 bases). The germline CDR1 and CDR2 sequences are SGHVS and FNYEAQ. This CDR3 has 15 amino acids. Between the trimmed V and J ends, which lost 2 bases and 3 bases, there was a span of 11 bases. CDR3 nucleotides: TGTGCCAGCAGCTTAAGCCGGGGGGTCAATCAGCCCCAGCATTTT. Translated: CASSLSRGVNQPQHF.